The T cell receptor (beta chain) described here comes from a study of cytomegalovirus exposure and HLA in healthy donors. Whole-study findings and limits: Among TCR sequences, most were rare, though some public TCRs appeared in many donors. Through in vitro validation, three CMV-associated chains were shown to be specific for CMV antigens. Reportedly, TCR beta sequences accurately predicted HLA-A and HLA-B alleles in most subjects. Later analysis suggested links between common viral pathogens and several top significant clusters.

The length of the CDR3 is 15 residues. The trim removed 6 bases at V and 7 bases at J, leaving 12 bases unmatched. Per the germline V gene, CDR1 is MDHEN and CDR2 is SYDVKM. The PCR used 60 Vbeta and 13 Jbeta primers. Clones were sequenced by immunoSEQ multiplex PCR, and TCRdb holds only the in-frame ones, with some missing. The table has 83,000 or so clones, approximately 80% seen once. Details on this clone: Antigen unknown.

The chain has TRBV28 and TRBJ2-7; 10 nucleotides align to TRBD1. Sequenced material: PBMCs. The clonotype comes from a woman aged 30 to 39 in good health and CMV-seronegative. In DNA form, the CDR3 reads TGTGCCAGCAGACGGCCGGGACAGGGGTCGGGAGAGCAGTACTTC. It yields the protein CASRRPGQGSGEQYF.